This record covers a single T cell receptor beta chain. Trimming took 9 bases from V and 9 from J, leaving 15 bases between them. The CDR3 totals 12 residues. The data belong to a study of blood T cell repertoires in COVID-19. In the source study's methods: Reference gene primer amplification in the assay estimated nucleated cell counts. Sequenced by immunoSEQ multiplex PCR; TCRdb stores in-frame clones only, minus some. V, J and clone size reflect that table, while D and trimming were determined from the DNA. Seen here are under 300,000 clones, approximately 90% observed once, and the top ten hold approximately 3.3%.

Sequenced input: peripheral blood. The receptor comes from a woman aged 40 to 50 with acute or convalescent COVID-19. The V call is TRBV12-3 or TRBV12-4, the J call TRBJ1-3, with a tentative D call TRBD1 (5 bases). The CDR3, as DNA: TGTGCCAGTACGAGCAGGGCTAGCACCATATATTTT. It codes for CASTSRASTIYF.